This section outlines one T cell receptor (beta chain) sequence together with its context. The clone's antigen remains unknown. The junction departs from germline at one end; a sequencing error may be responsible. The library was built by means of 5' RACE. Reads for this sample came from a NextSeq 500. The TCR library protocol attached unique molecular identifiers to individual cDNA molecules to correct for sequencing error and PCR bias. Sequencing covered both TCR alpha and beta chains, and within each sample the abundances of alpha and beta sequences were tightly co-correlated. Per the original workflow: Decombinator V4 was used to annotate the V gene, J gene and CDR3 of the TCR sequences. TCRs were defined as expanded if a significant change between any two time points was detected under a Poisson model with p below 0.0001. TCR abundances were normalised to the total number of TCRs sequenced in each sample and reported as counts per million. MAIT TCRs were defined by TRAV1-2 paired with TRAJ12, TRAJ20 or TRAJ33, and iNKT TCRs by TRAV10 paired with TRAJ18. VDJdb, accessed 1 November 2021, was searched for CMV, EBV and SARS-CoV-2 annotated TCRs, excluding TCRs annotated for multiple antigens. TCRdb handled the public reads itself, with Q25 trimming in fastp and clone calling in MiXCR, and kept productive beta chains. Every CDR3 protein is listed once, alongside the most common genes and DNA of its rows. The V and J calls were determined by TCRdb, not by the authors. The sample yields around 99,000 distinct CDR3 sequences; roughly 11% were counted once. Of the sample, more than 6.5% falls within the top ten clones.

The sample originates from a study of early T cells in non-severe SARS-CoV-2 infection (TCRdb year 2021). Turning to the overall study: Bulk RNA from unsorted whole blood was used for TCR sequencing, so alpha and beta chains could not be paired.

Set within a cohort of healthcare workers in London, UK, this nested case-control study involved weekly PCR testing of nasopharyngeal swabs along with blood sampling. Healthcare workers were enrolled in the week of the UK lockdown, from 23 to 31 March 2020, and were followed every week for up to about 15 weeks. CDR3 length: 12 amino acids, cysteine to phenylalanine. Kept here is only the CDR3 DNA, which spans 36 bases and is read in frame from base 1. The germline V gene sets CDR1 to SQVTM and CDR2 to ANQGSEA. Results the study describes overall, beyond this receptor: VDJdb matching was skewed toward anti-spike CD8 responses and likely underestimated virus-specific expansions by missing private and CD4 specificities.

The TCR was taken from an adult who was a healthcare worker with PCR-confirmed SARS-CoV-2 infection or an uninfected control (not recorded which). The chain uses TRBV29-1 and TRBJ1-1; there is no confident call for the D gene. Sequencing used whole blood. In nucleotide form, the sequence is TGCGGCGTTGGGCAGCAGTACACTGAAGCTTTCTTT. Its protein reads: CGVGQQYTEAFF.